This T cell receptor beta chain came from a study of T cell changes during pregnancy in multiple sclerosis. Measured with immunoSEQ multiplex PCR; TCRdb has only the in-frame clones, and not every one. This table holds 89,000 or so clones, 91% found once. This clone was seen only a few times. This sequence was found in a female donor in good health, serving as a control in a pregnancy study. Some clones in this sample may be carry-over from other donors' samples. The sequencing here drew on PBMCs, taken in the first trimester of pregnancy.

CDR3 residues: CASSFGGNEKLFF. CDR3 bases: TGTGCCAGCAGTTTTGGCGGTAATGAAAAACTGTTTTTT. V and J are TRBV27 and TRBJ1-4, with D hard to call. The V gene lost 3 bases and the J gene lost 4 bases, with 6 bases spanning the gap. The CDR3 runs to 13 residues. Germline loops: CDR1 MNHEY, CDR2 SMNVEV (reference sequence).